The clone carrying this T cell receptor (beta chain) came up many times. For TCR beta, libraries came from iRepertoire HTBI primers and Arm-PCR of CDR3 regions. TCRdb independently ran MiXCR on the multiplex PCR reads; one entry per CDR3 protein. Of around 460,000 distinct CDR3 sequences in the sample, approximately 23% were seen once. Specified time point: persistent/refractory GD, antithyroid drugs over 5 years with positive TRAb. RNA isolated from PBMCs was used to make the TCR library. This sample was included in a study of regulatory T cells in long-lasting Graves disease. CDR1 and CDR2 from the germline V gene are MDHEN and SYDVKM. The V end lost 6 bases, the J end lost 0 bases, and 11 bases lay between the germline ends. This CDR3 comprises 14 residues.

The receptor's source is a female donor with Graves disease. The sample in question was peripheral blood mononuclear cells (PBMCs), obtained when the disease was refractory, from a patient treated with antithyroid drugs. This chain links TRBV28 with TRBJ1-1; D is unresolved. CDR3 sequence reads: CASRPWQMNTEAFF. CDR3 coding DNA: TGTGCCAGCAGGCCCTGGCAGATGAACACTGAAGCTTTCTTT.